The source of this TCR beta chain is a study of cytomegalovirus exposure and HLA in healthy donors. Use of 60 Vbeta and 13 Jbeta primers characterized the PCR. The data were produced by immunoSEQ multiplex PCR, yet TCRdb's version contains in-frame clones alone and is incomplete. In total, the table holds over 100,000 clones. Source material: PBMCs. This TCR came from a woman aged 40 to 49 in good health and CMV-seropositive.

CDR3 loop: CASRRDSGLAVNEQFF. In DNA form, the CDR3 reads TGTGCCAGCAGGAGAGATTCGGGACTAGCCGTAAATGAGCAGTTCTTC. The chain has TRBV6-6 and TRBJ2-1; 9 bases are shared with TRBD2. The germline CDR1 and CDR2 sequences are MNHNY and SVGAGI (reference sequence). The CDR3 has 16 amino acids. The trim removed 6 bases at V and 7 bases at J, leaving 13 bases unmatched.